This entry describes one TCR beta chain. What this receptor recognizes is not known. No clone much larger than this one lies a single base away; base qualities are absent. This specimen comes from a study of shared clonotypes between healthy human individuals (dated by TCRdb to the early 2020s). For context, the study as a whole: A couple of women and three men aged 18 to 49 years were included in the cohort. To estimate repertoire size and how much clonotypes are shared between individuals, the study performed deep sequencing of blood TCR repertoires from about 5 healthy adults. Leukapheresis yielded between about 0.85 and 9 billion PBMCs per donor. For each donor, CD4 naive and CD4 memory were each run on three plates, CD8 naive on two plates, and CD8 memory on one plate. Different laboratories and diverse techniques were used to prepare libraries and sequence TCR repertoires, to increase sequencing depth and limit assay-specific biases. The research as a whole found: Only blood was sampled, and tissue TCR repertoires likely differ from those in blood. Even with the large sequencing depth, rarefaction of the sorted-subset datasets indicated that sequencing was incomplete. About 4.5% of naive CD4, 3.5% of naive CD8, about 2.4% of memory CD4, and about 0.4% of memory CD8 clonotypes were shared across a few donors. Compared with non-shared clonotypes, the clonotypes found in all four sorted-subset donors had higher generation probabilities. Pairwise subsampling indicated that sequencing depth was expected to affect the degree of clonotype sharing among donors. Estimated clonotype richness was generally larger for naive than for memory subsets. Because the study included a small number of donors, the genetic and exposure-history diversity represented was limited.

V loses 4 bases at its end and J loses 7 bases; junction bases beyond the gene matches: 7. Spanning cysteine to phenylalanine, the CDR3 consists of 14 amino acids. Solely the CDR3 DNA is kept, with 42 bases framed from the first base. CDR1 and CDR2 are drawn from the germline V gene (reference sequence): MNHNY, SVGAGI. The donors were healthy, HIV-negative adults with no recently reported acute infections or vaccinations. Every donor was a Caucasian adult residing in Nashville, Tennessee, USA. Magnetic negative selection was used to enrich CD4+ T cells, after which naive cells were positively selected on CD45RA and the negative fraction became the memory subset. After blood collection by leukapheresis, PBMCs were isolated using Ficoll-Histopaque density gradient centrifugation and then cryopreserved in the vapor phase of liquid nitrogen. Purity and quantity of every magnetically sorted T cell population were checked by analytical flow cytometry. From each sorted fraction, genomic DNA was isolated and quantified by UV absorbance on a Nanodrop 2000c.

Using the deep immunoSEQ assay, multiplex PCR amplified TCR CDR3 regions from genomic DNA. For each cell subset, the extracted genomic DNA was distributed evenly across all wells of several immunoSEQ 96-well plates, and each plate served as one replicate. For sorted subsets, about 200 ng genomic DNA, equal to tens of thousands of T cell genomes, was loaded into each replicate PCR. The purified libraries were quantified using a Qubit 3.0 fluorometer, sized with a Bioanalyzer 2100, and then quantified again using the KAPA Library Quantification kit. Every immunoSEQ 96-well plate was sequenced on a separate single-read 150-cycle Illumina NextSeq 550 flow cell. In the authors' own workflow: Because only junctional sequences without quality scores were contained in the immunoSEQ output, filtering matching that applied to full-length reads could not be performed. To assign V/J genes and CDR3, sequences were annotated using PyIR, a Python wrapper for IgBLAST v1.9, with IMGT germline references. Reads were removed for weak V/J assignments (E-value above 1e-6), missing CDR3, stop codons, out-of-frame junctions, or ambiguous translated residues. V3J clonotypes were defined as sequences sharing an identical inferred V gene, J gene, and CDR3 amino acid sequence. The percentage overlap between two repertoires was calculated by dividing the number of shared unique clonotypes by the size of the smaller repertoire. Repertoire richness was assessed with RTK rarefaction, the Chao1 estimator, and Recon v2.1 estimates of unobserved clonotypes. For all TCRbeta clonotypes obtained by the gDNA method from a handful of donors, generation probabilities were computed with OLGA. TCRdb holds this immuneACCESS table with in-frame rearrangements only. Some clones are missing; in checked studies, unresolved V genes explain under half, and the rest has no known cause. That table is the source of V, J and clone size, and D and trimming were worked out from the DNA. The sample yields 640,000 or so clones; around 72% were counted once. Around 2% of the sample rests with the top ten.

Recombination connected TRBV6-6 to TRBJ1-2; TRBD1 lines up with 9 middle nucleotides. Sequenced: memory CD4+ T cells sorted from blood. The cell subset or site tag for this specimen amounts to: CD45RA-negative fraction. The source of this sequence is a woman aged 25-40 years in good health. The CDR3 region has the sequence CASSWTGEYGGYTF. The nucleotides read TGTGCCAGCAGTTGGACAGGGGAATATGGTGGCTACACCTTC.